Below are 21 T cell receptor beta chains sequenced from a single sample in a study of breast tumors, draining lymph nodes, adjacent tissues. MiXCR was run by TCRdb on the multiplex PCR reads, yielding one entry per CDR3 protein. Of 65,000 to 80,000 distinct CDR3 sequences detected, about 21% appear once; the ten largest clones hold approximately 2.5%. Samples came from axillary lymph nodes draining the breast cancer. Sequences were obtained from axillary lymph node tissue. The origin of the receptors is a female donor with breast cancer. Some clones in this sample may be carry-over from other donors' samples.

This clonotype was seen ten or more times. The chain links TRBV20-1 to TRBJ1-2; D gene uncertain. This CDR3 has 14 residues. Germline-derived CDR1 and CDR2 are DFQATT and SNEGSKA (reference sequence). V dropped 3 bases and J dropped 0 bases, with 11 bases sitting between them. In DNA form, the CDR3 reads TGCAGTGCTAGCGGGCAAGTGACTAACTATGGCTACACCTTC. It is translated as CSASGQVTNYGYTF.

Many counts were recorded for this clonotype. V and J are TRBV10-3 and TRBJ1-5, with D perhaps matching TRBD1 (6 bases). Germline V gives CDR1 ENHRY, CDR2 SYGVKD. The CDR3 is 13 amino acids. V was trimmed by 5 bases and J by 4 bases, leaving 9 bases between them. CDR3 coding DNA: TGTGCCATCAGTACAGGGATAAATCAGCCCCAGCATTTT. The encoded protein is CAISTGINQPQHF.

Of note for this clonotype: A much larger clone differs by one base, so this may be a read error. The final CDR3 position lacks the conserved phenylalanine or tryptophan, pointing to a likely read error. The chain carries TRBV11-2 and TRBJ2-2; 10 bases agree with TRBD1. V lost 5 bases, J lost 4 bases, and 7 bases stayed unmatched. This CDR3 spans 16 amino acids. Per the germline V gene, CDR1 is SGHAT and CDR2 is FQNNGV. CDR3 sequence reads: CASSVTTGGGTGELFS. CDR3 coding DNA: TGTGCCAGCAGCGTTACGACAGGGGGCGGCACCGGGGAGCTGTTTTCT.

In its sample, this clonotype was seen many times. This chain joins TRBV29-1 and TRBJ1-4, with 10 bases identical to TRBD1. The germline V gene has CDR1 SQVTM and CDR2 ANQGSEA. V lost 8 bases and J lost 4; bases outside the gene matches: 13. The CDR3 covers 16 residues. CDR3 in amino acids: CSLPGQGRADNEKLFF. The CDR3 nucleotides are TGCAGCCTTCCGGGACAGGGGCGAGCCGATAATGAAAAACTGTTTTTT.

This clonotype was detected many times. The rearrangement joins TRBV2 to TRBJ2-1, with D possibly TRBD2 on 6 matching bases. V lost 3 bases and J 8 bases, leaving 11 bases between the germline ends. The CDR3 spans 13 residues. Germline assignment: CDR1 SNHLY and CDR2 FYNNEI. The CDR3 region is CASSESWEDEQFF. CDR3 bases: TGTGCCAGCAGTGAGTCCTGGGAGGATGAGCAGTTCTTC.

This clonotype qualifies as medium-sized (0.01 to 0.1%). V gene TRBV9 combines with J gene TRBJ2-2, with a tentative D call TRBD2 (6 bases). Trimming took 3 bases from V and 0 from J, leaving 12 bases between them. The CDR3 spans 16 residues. Germline values: CDR1 SGDLS, CDR2 YYNGEE. The CDR3 nucleotides are TGTGCCAGCAGCGCCAAGTCGGGGGCGAACACCGGGGAGCTGTTTTTT. As protein: CASSAKSGANTGELFF.

V usage is TRBV30 and J usage is TRBJ2-7; D unresolved. Trimming left V 3 bases short and J 6 bases short, with 15 bases between. The CDR3 contains 13 residues. Looked up from germline, CDR1 is GTSNPN and CDR2 is SVGIG (reference sequence). DNA for the CDR3: TGTGCCTGGAGAAGGGCCGTTCTTTCCGAGCAGTACTTC. Its translation: CAWRRAVLSEQYF.

The J gene is TRBJ1-6, the V gene TRBV20-1; D may be TRBD1 (6 bases). V was shortened by 0 bases and J by 3 bases, with 12 bases between the two germline ends. The CDR3 totals 16 residues. The germline gives CDR1 DFQATT, CDR2 SNEGSKA (reference sequence). The CDR3 DNA sequence: TGCAGTGCTAGAGAGGGGGGGGCTAACTATAATTCACCCCTCCACTTT. The encoded protein is CSAREGGANYNSPLHF.

In this sample, this clonotype turned up many times. The J gene is TRBJ2-3, the V gene TRBV6-2 or TRBV6-3, with D possibly called TRBD1 or TRBD2 (5 bases each). CDR1 and CDR2 (germline): MNHEY, SVGEGT. The V end was cut by 2 bases, the J end by 7 bases, with 13 bases between. This CDR3 is 14 amino acids long. CDR3 in amino acids: CASSYGTQRYTQYF. CDR3 nucleotide sequence: TGTGCCAGCAGTTACGGGACCCAGAGGTATACGCAGTATTTT.

Remarks on this clonotype: At one end, the junction sequence differs from germline, possibly due to a read error. The rearrangement uses TRBV12-3 or TRBV12-4 and TRBJ1-2, with D uncertain. The CDR3 covers 12 residues. The CDR3 region is CASSYSSYGCTF. The DNA of the CDR3 is TGTGCCAGCAGTTACAGTTCCTATGGCTGCACCTTC.

Ten or more counts support this clonotype. V is TRBV20-1 and J is TRBJ2-3, with D uncertain. The germline V gene encodes CDR1 DFQATT and CDR2 SNEGSKA (reference sequence). V gave up 7 bases and J gave up 4 bases, with 12 bases separating them. The CDR3 totals 12 residues. The CDR3 is CSGKVPPDTQYF. In DNA, the CDR3 is TGCAGTGGGAAAGTCCCCCCAGATACGCAGTATTTT.

As regards this clonotype: A read error may be the cause here, since a much bigger clone is one base away. The chain recombines TRBV7-2 with TRBJ1-3, with D unclear. The CDR3 loop spans 13 amino acids. Per the germline V gene, CDR1 is SGHTA and CDR2 is FQGNSA. V gave up 8 bases and J gave up 4 bases, with 12 bases separating them. The CDR3 reads CASGSSSGNTIYF. CDR3 coding DNA: TGTGCCAGCGGCTCCAGTTCCGGAAACACCATATATTTT.

In the case of this clonotype: At one end the junction does not follow the germline gene, possibly because of a read error. This chain links TRBV14 with TRBJ2-3; D ambiguous. This CDR3 region has 15 residues. Germline-derived CDR1 and CDR2 are SGHDN and FVKESK. The CDR3 nucleotides read TGTGCCAGCAGCCAAGATACGGCCCTCTTTGATACGCAGTGTTTT. Its protein is CASSQDTALFDTQCF.

The gene calls are TRBV14 and TRBJ2-1; 10 bases map to TRBD2. There are 17 residues in the CDR3. The ends lost 2 bases at V and 1 base at J; junction bases unmatched: 5. The germline V gene has CDR1 SGHDN and CDR2 FVKESK. CDR3 in DNA: TGTGCCAGCAGCCAACGGGCTAGCGGGAGTTCCTACAATGAGCAGTTCTTC. The encoded protein is CASSQRASGSSYNEQFF. Variable domain in full (rest from reference TRBV14 and TRBJ2-1): EAGVTQFPSHSVIEKGQTVTLRCDPISGHDNLYWYRRVMGKEIKFLLHFVKESKQDESGMPNNRFLAERTGGTYSTLKVQPAELEDSGVYFCASSQRASGSSYNEQFFGPGTRLTVL.

This clonotype has more than one count but fewer than ten. A much larger clone lies a single base off, so this may be a read error. The chain carries TRBV15 and TRBJ2-3; 8 nucleotides line up with TRBD2. Germline-derived CDR1 and CDR2 are LNHNV and YYDKDF (reference sequence). The CDR3 contains 16 residues. Germline trimming cut 0 bases from V and 2 bases from J; bases unmatched to any gene: 4. CDR3 DNA sequence: TGTGCCACCAGCAGAGAAATAGCGGGACACACAGATACGCAGTATTTT. Translation gives CATSREIAGHTDTQYF.

To note about this clonotype: A much larger clone sits a single nucleotide away, making a read error possible. The rearrangement links TRBV20-1 to TRBJ2-3, with D tentatively TRBD1 (5 bases). This CDR3 region has 14 residues. Looked up from germline, CDR1 is DFQATT and CDR2 is SNEGSKA (reference sequence). The CDR3 is CGARALDNTDTQYF. In nucleotides, the CDR3 is TGCGGTGCTAGAGCCCTGGACAACACAGATACGCAGTATTTT.

This clonotype was observed many times. The gene calls are TRBV5-6 and TRBJ2-6, with TRBD2 as a possible D gene (5 bases). V gave up 6 bases and J gave up 1 base, with 11 bases separating them. CDR1 SGHDT and CDR2 YYEEEE come from the germline V gene. The CDR3 length is 15 residues. The CDR3 DNA reads TGTGCCAGCACCCAGAGGAGGTCTGGGGCCAACGTCCTGACTTTC. It encodes CASTQRRSGANVLTF.

This clonotype was counted many times. The V and J genes are TRBV7-8 and TRBJ2-7; a possible D gene is TRBD2 (5 bases). V was pared by 5 bases and J by 1 base, with 9 bases between. CDR1 is SGHVS, CDR2 FQNEAQ, per germline. The CDR3 covers 13 residues. CDR3 sequence reads: CASSPPGSYEQYF. Here the CDR3 DNA reads TGTGCCAGCAGCCCACCGGGGTCCTACGAGCAGTACTTC.

In regard to this clonotype: Given a much more abundant clone one base away, this may be a read error. The rearrangement links TRBV7-9 to TRBJ2-1; 10 bases align to TRBD2. Germline assignment: CDR1 SEHNR and CDR2 FQNEAQ (reference sequence). CDR3 length: 15 amino acids. The junction had 4 bases not matched to a gene; V was cut back by 4 bases and J by 4 bases. This chain's CDR3 is CASSSGLAVYNEQFF. As DNA, the CDR3 is TGTGCCAGCAGCTCCGGACTAGCGGTTTACAATGAGCAGTTCTTC.

This clonotype was detected many times. The chain links TRBV19 to TRBJ1-5; TRBD1 aligns across 7 bases. The V segment lost 6 bases and the J segment 5 bases; nucleotides outside the gene matches: 10. Germline values: CDR1 LNHDA, CDR2 SQIVND (reference sequence). The CDR3 totals 15 residues. The CDR3 DNA reads TGTGCCAGTAGATCTCTCAGGGGGGCACATCAGCCCCAGCATTTT. It is translated as CASRSLRGAHQPQHF.

As to this clonotype: Given a much more abundant clone one base away, this may be a read error. The V and J genes are TRBV11-2 and TRBJ2-1; 12 bases agree with TRBD2. The germline CDR1 and CDR2 sequences are SGHAT and FQNNGV. The junction had 7 bases not matched to a gene; V was cut back by 4 bases and J by 6 bases. The CDR3 is 16 amino acids. CDR3 sequence (DNA): TGTGCCAGCAGCTCGGGACTAGCGGGTTCTTCCAATGAGCAGTTCTTC. Translating it yields CASSSGLAGSSNEQFF.